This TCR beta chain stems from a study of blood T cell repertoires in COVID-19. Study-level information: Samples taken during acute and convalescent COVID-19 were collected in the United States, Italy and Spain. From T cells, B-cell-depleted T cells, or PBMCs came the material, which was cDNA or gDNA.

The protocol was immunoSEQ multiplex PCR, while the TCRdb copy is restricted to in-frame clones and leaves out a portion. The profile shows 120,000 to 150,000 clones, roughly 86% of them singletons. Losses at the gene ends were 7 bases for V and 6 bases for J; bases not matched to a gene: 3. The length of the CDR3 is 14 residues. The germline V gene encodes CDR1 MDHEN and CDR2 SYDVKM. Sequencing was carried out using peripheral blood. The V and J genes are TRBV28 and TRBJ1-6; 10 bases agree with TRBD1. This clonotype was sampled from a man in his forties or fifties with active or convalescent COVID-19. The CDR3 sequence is CASTRTGGNSPLHF. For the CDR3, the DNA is TGTGCCAGCACTAGGACAGGGGGTAATTCACCCCTCCACTTT.